The T cell receptor (beta chain) described here comes from a study of blood T cell repertoires in COVID-19. As to this clone: The identical CDR3 is also encoded by other nucleotide sequences in the sample.

Germline values: CDR1 MNHEY, CDR2 SVGEGT. The CDR3 is 14 amino acids. The ends lost 5 bases at V and 2 bases at J; junction bases unmatched: 2. Method: immunoSEQ multiplex PCR; TCRdb's copy keeps in-frame clones and lacks some. The table shows some 190,000 clones, with approximately 85% occurring only once. Cohorts were determined from participant-reported clinical history. The chain carries TRBV6-2 or TRBV6-3 and TRBJ2-2, with 7 positions matching TRBD2. The sample was PBMCs or T cells enriched from blood (not recorded which). The receptor comes from a middle-aged man with acute COVID-19. CDR3 DNA sequence: TGTGCCAGCAGTCGAGCGGGAAACACCGGGGAGCTGTTTTTT. Its protein is CASSRAGNTGELFF.